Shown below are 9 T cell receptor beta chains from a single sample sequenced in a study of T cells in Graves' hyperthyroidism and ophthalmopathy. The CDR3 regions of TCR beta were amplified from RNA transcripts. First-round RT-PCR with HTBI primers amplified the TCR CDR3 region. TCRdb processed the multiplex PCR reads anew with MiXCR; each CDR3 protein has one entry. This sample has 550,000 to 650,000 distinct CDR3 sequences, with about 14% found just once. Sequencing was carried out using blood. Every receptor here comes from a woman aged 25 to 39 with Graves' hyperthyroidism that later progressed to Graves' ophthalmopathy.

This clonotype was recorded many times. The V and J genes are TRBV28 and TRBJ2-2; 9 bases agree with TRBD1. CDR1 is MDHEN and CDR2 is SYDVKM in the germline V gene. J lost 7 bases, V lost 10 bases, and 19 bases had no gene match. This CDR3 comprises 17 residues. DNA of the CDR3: TGTGCCAACCTAGTCCGGGACAGGGTTTACGCACTCGGGGAGCTGTTTTTT. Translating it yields CANLVRDRVYALGELFF.

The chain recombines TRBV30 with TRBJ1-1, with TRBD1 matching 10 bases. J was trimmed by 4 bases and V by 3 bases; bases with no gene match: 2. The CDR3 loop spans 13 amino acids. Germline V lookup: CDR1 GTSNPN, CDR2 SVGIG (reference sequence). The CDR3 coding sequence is TGTGCCTGGAGAGGACAGGGGGGCACTGAAGCTTTCTTT. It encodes CAWRGQGGTEAFF. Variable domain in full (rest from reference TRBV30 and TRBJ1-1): SQTIHQWPATLVQPVGSPLSLECTVEGTSNPNLYWYRQAAGRGLQLLFYSVGIGQISSEVPQNLSASRPQDRQFILSSKKLLLSDSGFYLCAWRGQGGTEAFFGQGTRLTVV.

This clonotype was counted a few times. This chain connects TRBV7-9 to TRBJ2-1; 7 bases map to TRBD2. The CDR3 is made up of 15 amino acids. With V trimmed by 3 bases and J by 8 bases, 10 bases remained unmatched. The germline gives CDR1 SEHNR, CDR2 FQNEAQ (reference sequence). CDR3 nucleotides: TGTGCCAGCAGCTTTGGCCTAGCGGATAAGTATGAGCAGTTCTTC. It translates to CASSFGLADKYEQFF.

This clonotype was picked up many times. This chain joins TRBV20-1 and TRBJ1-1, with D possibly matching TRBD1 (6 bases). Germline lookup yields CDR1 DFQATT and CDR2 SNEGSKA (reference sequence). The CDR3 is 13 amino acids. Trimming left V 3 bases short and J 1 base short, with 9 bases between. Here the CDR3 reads CSARPRGNTEAFF. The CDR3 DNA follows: TGCAGTGCTAGGCCCAGGGGGAACACTGAAGCTTTCTTT.

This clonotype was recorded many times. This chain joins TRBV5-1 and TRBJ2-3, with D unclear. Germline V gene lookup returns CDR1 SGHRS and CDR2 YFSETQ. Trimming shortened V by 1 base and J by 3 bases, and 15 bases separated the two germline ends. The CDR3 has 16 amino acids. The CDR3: CASSLTPATQTDTQYF. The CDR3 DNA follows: TGCGCCAGCAGCTTGACTCCTGCTACTCAAACAGATACGCAGTATTTT.

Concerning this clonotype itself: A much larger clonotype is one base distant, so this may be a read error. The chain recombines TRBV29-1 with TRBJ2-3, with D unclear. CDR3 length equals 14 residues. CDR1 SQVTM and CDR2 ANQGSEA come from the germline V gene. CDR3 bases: TGCGGCGTCGGCGAATTTGGTCTTGCAGATACGCAGTATTTT. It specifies CGVGEFGLADTQYF.

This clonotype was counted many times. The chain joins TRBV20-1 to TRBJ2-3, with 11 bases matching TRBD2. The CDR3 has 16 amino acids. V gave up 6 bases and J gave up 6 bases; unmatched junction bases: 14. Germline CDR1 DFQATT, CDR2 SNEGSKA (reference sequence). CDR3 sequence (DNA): TGCAGTGCCCCCGGACTAGCGGGTGGTGTTAGTGATACGCAGTATTTT. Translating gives CSAPGLAGGVSDTQYF.

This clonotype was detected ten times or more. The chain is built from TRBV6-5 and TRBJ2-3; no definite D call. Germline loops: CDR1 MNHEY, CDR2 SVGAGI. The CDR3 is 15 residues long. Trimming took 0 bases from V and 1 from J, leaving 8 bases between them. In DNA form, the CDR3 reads TGTGCCAGCAGTTACTCAGGGTATCGCACAGATACGCAGTATTTT. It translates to CASSYSGYRTDTQYF.

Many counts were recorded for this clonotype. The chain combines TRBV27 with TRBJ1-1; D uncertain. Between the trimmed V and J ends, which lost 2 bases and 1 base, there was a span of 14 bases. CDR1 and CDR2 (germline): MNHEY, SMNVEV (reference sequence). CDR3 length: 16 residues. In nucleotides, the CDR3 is TGTGCCAGCAGTTTACGGGAGTACCAAGGGAACACTGAAGCTTTCTTT. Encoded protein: CASSLREYQGNTEAFF.